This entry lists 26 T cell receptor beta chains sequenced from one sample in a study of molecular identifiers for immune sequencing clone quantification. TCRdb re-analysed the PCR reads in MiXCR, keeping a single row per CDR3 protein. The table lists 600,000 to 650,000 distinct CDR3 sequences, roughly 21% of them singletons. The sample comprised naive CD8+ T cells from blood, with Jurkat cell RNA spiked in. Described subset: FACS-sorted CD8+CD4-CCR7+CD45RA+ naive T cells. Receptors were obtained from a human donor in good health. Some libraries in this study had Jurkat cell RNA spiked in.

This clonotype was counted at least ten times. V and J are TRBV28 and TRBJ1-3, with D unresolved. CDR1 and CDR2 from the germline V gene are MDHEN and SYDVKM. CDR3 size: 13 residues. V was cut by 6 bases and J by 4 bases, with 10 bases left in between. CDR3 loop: CASRPSIGNTIYF. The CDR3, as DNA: TGTGCCAGCAGACCTAGTATAGGAAACACCATATATTTT.

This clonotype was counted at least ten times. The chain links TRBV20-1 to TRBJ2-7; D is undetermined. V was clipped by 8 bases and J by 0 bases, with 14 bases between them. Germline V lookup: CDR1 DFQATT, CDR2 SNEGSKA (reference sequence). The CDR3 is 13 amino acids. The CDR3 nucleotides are TGCAGTAAGGAATCCGTGAGCTCCTACGAGCAGTACTTC. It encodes CSKESVSSYEQYF.

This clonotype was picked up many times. The CDR3 DNA reads TGTGCCAGCAGTTTTCAGGGTTTCGATAGCAATCAGCCCCAGCATTTT. It encodes CASSFQGFDSNQPQHF. The V and J genes are TRBV12-3 or TRBV12-4 and TRBJ1-5; a possible D gene is TRBD1 (5 bases). With 3 bases removed from V and 0 bases from J, the gap between germline ends came to 12 bases. This CDR3 region has 16 residues.

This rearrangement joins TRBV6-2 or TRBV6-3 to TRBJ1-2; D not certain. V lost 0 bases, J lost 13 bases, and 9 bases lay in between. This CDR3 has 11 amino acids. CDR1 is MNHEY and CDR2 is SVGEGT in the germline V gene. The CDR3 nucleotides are TGTGCCAGCAGTTACTCGTGGCTTTTCACCTTC. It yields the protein CASSYSWLFTF.

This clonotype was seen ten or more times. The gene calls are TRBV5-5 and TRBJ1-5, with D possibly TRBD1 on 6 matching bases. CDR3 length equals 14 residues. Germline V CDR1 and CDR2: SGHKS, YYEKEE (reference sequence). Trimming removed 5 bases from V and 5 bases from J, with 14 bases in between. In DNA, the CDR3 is TGTGCCAGCAGTTTAGCAGGGGAGTATCAGCCCCAGCATTTT. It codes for CASSLAGEYQPQHF.

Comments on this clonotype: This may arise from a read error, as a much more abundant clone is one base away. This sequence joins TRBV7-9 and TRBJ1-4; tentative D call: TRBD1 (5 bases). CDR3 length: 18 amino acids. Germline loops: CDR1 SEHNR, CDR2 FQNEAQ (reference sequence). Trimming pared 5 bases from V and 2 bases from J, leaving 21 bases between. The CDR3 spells CASSTRGRVEMTNEKLFF. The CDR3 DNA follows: TGTGCCAGCAGCACCCGGGGCAGGGTGGAAATGACTAATGAAAAACTGTTTTTT.

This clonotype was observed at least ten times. CDR3 coding DNA: TGTGCCTGGAGTGTAGCGACAGGAGCCTACGAGCAGTACTTC. Protein: CAWSVATGAYEQYF. J is TRBJ2-7 and V is TRBV30; D possibly corresponds to TRBD1 (6 bases). The V end lost 0 bases, the J end lost 2 bases, and 11 bases lay between the germline ends. Looked up from germline, CDR1 is GTSNPN and CDR2 is SVGIG (reference sequence). CDR3 size: 14 residues.

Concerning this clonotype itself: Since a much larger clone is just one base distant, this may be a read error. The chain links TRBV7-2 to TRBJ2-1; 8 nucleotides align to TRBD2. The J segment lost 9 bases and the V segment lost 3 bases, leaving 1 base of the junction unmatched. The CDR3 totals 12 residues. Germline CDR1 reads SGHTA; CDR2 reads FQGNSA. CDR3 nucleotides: TGTGCCAGCAGCTTCCGGGGGGGTGAGCAGTTCTTC. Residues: CASSFRGGEQFF.

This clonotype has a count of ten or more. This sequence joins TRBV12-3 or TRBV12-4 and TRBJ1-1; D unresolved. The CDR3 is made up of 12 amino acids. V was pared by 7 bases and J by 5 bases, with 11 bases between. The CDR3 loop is CASTLGGTEAFF. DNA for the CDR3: TGTGCCAGCACCCTAGGAGGGACTGAAGCTTTCTTT.

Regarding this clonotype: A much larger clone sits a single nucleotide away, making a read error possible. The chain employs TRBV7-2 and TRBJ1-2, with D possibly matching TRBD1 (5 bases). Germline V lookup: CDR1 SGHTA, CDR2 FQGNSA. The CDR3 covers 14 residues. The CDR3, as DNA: TGTGCCAGCGGCTTATGGCCAGGGCCCTATGGCTACACCTTC. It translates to CASGLWPGPYGYTF.

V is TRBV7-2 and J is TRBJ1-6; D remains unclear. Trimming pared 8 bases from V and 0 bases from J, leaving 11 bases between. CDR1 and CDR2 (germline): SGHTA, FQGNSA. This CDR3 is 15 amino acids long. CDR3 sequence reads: CASGVRSSYNSPLHF. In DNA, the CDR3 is TGTGCCAGCGGGGTTCGGAGCTCCTATAATTCACCCCTCCACTTT.

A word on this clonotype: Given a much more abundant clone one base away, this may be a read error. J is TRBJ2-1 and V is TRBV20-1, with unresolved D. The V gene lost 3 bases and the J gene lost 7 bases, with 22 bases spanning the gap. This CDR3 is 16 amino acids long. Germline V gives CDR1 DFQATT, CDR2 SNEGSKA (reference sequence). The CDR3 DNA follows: TGCAGTGCTAGTGGATTCCCCGAGGCGAGCAGGAATGAGCAGTTCTTC. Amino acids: CSASGFPEASRNEQFF.

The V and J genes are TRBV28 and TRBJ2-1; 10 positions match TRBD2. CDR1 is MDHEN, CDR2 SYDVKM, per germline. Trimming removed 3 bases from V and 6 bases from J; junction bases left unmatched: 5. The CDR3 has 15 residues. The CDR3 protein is CASSFLAGGSNEQFF. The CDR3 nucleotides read TGTGCCAGCAGTTTCTTAGCGGGAGGAAGCAATGAGCAGTTCTTC. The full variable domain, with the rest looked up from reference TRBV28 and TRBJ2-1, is DVKVTQSSRYLVKRTGEKVFLECVQDMDHENMFWYRQDPGLGLRLIYFSYDVKMKEKGDIPEGYSVSREKKERFSLILESASTNQTSMYLCASSFLAGGSNEQFFGPGTRLTVL.

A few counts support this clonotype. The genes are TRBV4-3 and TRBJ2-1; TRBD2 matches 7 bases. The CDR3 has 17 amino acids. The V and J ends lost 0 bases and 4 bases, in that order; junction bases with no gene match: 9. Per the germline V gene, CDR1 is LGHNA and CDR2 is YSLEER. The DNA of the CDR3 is TGCGCCAGCAGCCAAGAAGGGCCAGCGGGAAGTTACAATGAGCAGTTCTTC. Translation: CASSQEGPAGSYNEQFF.

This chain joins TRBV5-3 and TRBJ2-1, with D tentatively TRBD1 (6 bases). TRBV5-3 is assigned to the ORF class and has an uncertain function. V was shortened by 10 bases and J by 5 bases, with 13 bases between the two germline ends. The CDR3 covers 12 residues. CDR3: CAGSYRDNEQFF. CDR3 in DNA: TGTGCCGGCAGCTACAGGGACAATGAGCAGTTCTTC.

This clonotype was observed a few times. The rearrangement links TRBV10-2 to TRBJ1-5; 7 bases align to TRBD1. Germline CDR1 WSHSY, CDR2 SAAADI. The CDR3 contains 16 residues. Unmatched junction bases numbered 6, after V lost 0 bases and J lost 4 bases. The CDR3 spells CASSESTGLNNQPQHF. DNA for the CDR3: TGCGCCAGCAGTGAGTCGACAGGGCTAAATAATCAGCCCCAGCATTTT.

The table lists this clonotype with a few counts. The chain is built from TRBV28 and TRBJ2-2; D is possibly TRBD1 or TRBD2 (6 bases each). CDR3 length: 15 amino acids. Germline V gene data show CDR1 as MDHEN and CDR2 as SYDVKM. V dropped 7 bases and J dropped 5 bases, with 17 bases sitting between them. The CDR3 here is CASISWGAGTGELFF. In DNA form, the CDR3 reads TGTGCCAGCATCTCCTGGGGGGCGGGTACCGGGGAGCTGTTTTTT.

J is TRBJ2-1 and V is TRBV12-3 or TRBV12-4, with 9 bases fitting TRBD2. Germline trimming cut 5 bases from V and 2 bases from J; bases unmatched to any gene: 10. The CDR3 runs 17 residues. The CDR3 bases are TGTGCCAGCAGTCCCTATGGTAGCGGGAGCCCCTACAATGAGCAGTTCTTC. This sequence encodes CASSPYGSGSPYNEQFF.

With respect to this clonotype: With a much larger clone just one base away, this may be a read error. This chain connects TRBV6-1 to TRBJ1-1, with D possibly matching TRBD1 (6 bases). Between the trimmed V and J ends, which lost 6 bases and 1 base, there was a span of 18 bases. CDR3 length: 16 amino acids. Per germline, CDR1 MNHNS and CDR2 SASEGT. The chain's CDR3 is CASSLRDNLANTEAFF. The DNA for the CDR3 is TGTGCCAGCAGCCTACGGGACAATCTCGCGAACACTGAAGCTTTCTTT.

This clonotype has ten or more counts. The CDR3 nucleotides are TGTGCCAGCAGTGAAGCGGAACGGACTAGCGGCACAGATACGCAGTATTTT. Translation gives CASSEAERTSGTDTQYF. The chain joins TRBV2 to TRBJ2-3; 9 bases are a match to TRBD2. After removal of 0 bases from V and 1 base from J, the junction contained 5 bases not matched to a gene. Per the germline V gene, CDR1 is SNHLY and CDR2 is FYNNEI. This CDR3 contains 17 residues.

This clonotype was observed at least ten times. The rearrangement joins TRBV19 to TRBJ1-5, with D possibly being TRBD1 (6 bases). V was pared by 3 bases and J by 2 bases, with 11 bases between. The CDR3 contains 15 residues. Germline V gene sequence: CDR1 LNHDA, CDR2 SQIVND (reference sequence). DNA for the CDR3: TGTGCCAGTAGTATTTCGGCAGGGGGCAATCAGCCCCAGCATTTT. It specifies CASSISAGGNQPQHF.

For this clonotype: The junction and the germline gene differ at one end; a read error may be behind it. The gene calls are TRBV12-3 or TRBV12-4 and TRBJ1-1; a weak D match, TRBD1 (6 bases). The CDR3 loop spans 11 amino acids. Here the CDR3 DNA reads TGTGCCAGCAGCCCCCGGGACATATTGATCTTT. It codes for CASSPRDILIF.

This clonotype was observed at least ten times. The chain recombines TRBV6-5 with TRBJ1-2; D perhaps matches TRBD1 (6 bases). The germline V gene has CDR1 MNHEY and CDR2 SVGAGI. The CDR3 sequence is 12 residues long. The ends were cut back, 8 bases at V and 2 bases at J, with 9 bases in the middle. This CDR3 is CASSTGNYGYTF. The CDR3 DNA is TGTGCCAGCTCCACAGGGAACTATGGCTACACCTTC.

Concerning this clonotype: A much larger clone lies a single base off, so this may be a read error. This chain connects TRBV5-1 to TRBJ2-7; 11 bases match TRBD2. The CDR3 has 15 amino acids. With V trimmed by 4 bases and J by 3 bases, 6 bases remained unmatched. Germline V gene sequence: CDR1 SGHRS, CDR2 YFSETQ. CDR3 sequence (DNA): TGCGCCAGCAGCCCGGGGGGGACTAGCGGCTACGAGCAGTACTTC. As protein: CASSPGGTSGYEQYF.

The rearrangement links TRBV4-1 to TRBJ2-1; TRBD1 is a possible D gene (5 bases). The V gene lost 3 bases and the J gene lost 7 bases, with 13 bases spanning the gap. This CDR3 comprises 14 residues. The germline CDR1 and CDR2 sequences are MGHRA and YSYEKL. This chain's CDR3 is CASSQVLGLNEQFF. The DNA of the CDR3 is TGCGCCAGCAGCCAGGTCCTGGGGCTGAATGAGCAGTTCTTC.

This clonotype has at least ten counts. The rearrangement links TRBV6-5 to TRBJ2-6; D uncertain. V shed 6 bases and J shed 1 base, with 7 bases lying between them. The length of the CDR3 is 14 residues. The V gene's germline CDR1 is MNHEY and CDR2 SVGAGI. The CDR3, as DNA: TGTGCCAGCAGCTACAGTTCTGGGGCCAACGTCCTGACTTTC. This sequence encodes CASSYSSGANVLTF.